This TCR beta chain was captured in a study of CD8 T cells in Susac syndrome. An input of roughly 0.5 to 1 ug of RNA was subjected to reverse transcription using random hexamers. A single record per CDR3 protein comes from TCRdb applying MiXCR to the immunoSEQ multiplex PCR reads. The data contain approximately 140,000 distinct CDR3 sequences, approximately 93% of them singletons. V was clipped by 1 base and J by 3 bases; unmatched bases: 6. Germline lookup yields CDR1 LNHNV and CDR2 YYDKDF (reference sequence). The CDR3 runs to 15 residues. The TCR originated in a human donor in good health. The sequenced sample consisted of CD8+ T cells from PBMCs. This chain uses TRBV15 with TRBJ2-7; 7 nucleotides line up with TRBD2. CDR3: CATSRGGRENYEQYF. The CDR3, as DNA: TGTGCCACCAGCAGAGGAGGGAGGGAGAACTACGAGCAGTACTTC.